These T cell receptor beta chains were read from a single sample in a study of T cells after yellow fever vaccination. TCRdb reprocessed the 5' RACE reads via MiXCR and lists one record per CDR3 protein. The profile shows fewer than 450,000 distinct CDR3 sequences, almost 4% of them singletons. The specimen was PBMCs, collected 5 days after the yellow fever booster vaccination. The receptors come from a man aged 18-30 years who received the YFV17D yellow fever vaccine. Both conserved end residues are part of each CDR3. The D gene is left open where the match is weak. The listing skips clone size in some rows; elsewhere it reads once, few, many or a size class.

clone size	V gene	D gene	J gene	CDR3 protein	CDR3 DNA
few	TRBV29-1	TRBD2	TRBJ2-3	CSVAGTSHPDTQYF	TGCAGCGTAGCCGGGACTAGCCACCCAGATACGCAGTATTTT
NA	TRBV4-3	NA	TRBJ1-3	CASSQERISGNTIYF	TGCGCCAGCAGCCAAGAACGGATCTCTGGAAACACCATATATTTT
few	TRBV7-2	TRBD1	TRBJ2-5	CASSAGQGVETQYF	TGTGCCAGCAGCGCCGGACAGGGTGTGGAGACCCAGTACTTC
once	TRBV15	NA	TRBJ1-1	CATGFSGATEAFF	TGTGCCACCGGATTTTCAGGGGCCACTGAAGCTTTCTTT
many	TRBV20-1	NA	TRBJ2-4	CSAAGGAGLAKNIQYF	TGCAGTGCTGCCGGTGGGGCGGGCCTAGCCAAAAACATTCAGTACTTC
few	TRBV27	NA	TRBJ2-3	CASSFSVVPVGVPGTDTQYF	TGTGCCAGCAGTTTTTCGGTGGTACCGGTCGGGGTACCAGGCACAGATACGCAGTATTTT
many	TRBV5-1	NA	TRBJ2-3	CASSFLGGHVSTDTQYF	TGCGCCAGCAGCTTCCTCGGGGGACACGTGAGCACAGATACGCAGTATTTT
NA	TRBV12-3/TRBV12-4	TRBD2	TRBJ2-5	CASKSGGGLETQYF	TGTGCCAGCAAATCGGGCGGGGGGCTTGAGACCCAGTACTTC
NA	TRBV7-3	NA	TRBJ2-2	CASSLNQGTGELFF	TGTGCCAGCAGCTTGAACCAGGGCACCGGGGAGCTGTTTTTT
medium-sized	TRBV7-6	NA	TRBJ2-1	CASSLALVPYNEQFF	TGTGCCAGCAGCTTAGCGTTGGTTCCCTACAATGAGCAGTTCTTC